This T cell receptor beta chain is drawn from a study of T cell repertoires in cytomegalovirus infection. Study-wide background: Peptides in the study included HLA-C-restricted and HLA-B-restricted CMV epitopes. Indications came from public TCR beta signatures; they pointed to CMV infection and to a matching HLA type. Broader study findings: Clonotype analysis showed dominance of the ex vivo response by HLA-C-restricted CMV-specific TCR beta clonotypes. Based on cumulative public TCR beta family frequency, carriers of CMV plus the relevant HLA were identified.

One entry per CDR3 protein results from TCRdb running MiXCR on the reads. The sample carries approximately 910,000 distinct CDR3 sequences, approximately 33% recorded once. This CDR3 region has 12 residues. The germline CDR1 and CDR2 sequences are SGHTA and FQGNSA. This clonotype was seen more than once but under ten times. Antigen: not known. A clone one base away is much larger, so this may be a read error. The V call is TRBV7-2, the J call TRBJ2-1; no definite D call. This receptor was taken from a human donor in good health (CMV status not recorded). Some clones in this sample may be carry-over from other donors' samples. The specimen was cultured CD8+ T cells from PBMCs, collected from culture after CMV antigen stimulation. The CDR3 DNA follows: TGTGCCAGCAGCCGCTCCTACCATGAGCAGTTCTTC. It encodes CASSRSYHEQFF.